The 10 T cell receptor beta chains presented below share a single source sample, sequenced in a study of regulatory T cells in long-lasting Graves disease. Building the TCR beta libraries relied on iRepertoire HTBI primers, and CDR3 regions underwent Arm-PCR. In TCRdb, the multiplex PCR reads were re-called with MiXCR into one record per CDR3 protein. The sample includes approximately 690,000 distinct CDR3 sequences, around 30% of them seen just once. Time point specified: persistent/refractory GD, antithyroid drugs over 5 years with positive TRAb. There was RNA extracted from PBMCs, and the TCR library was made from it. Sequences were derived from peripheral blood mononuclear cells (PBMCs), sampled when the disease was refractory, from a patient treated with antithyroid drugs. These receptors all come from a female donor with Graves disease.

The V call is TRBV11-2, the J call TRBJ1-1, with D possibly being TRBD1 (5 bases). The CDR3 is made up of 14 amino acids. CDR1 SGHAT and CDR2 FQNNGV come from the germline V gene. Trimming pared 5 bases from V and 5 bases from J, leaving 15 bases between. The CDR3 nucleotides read TGTGCCAGCAGCCCGGGGGGATCCCCAACTGAAGCTTTCTTT. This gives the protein CASSPGGSPTEAFF.

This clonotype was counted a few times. As DNA, the CDR3 is TGTGCCAGCAGCTTAAGATCAGGGGTTCGGACTGAAGCTTTCTTT. As protein: CASSLRSGVRTEAFF. The chain employs TRBV7-2 and TRBJ1-1; maybe TRBD1 (6 bases). CDR3 length: 15 amino acids. Germline CDR1 and CDR2: SGHTA and FQGNSA. V lost 2 bases, J lost 5 bases, and 15 bases lay in between.

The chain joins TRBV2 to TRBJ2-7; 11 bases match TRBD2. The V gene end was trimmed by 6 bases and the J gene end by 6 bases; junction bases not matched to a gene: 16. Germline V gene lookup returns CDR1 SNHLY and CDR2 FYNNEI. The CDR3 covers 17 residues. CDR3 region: CASSLALAGAAKTEQYF. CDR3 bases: TGTGCCAGCAGCTTAGCACTAGCGGGAGCAGCAAAGACCGAGCAGTACTTC.

In DNA form, the CDR3 reads TGTGCCATCAGACCGGAAACTGGGAGCTCCTACAATGAGCAGTTCTTC. Protein product: CAIRPETGSSYNEQFF. The chain joins TRBV10-3 to TRBJ2-1, with a tentative D call TRBD2 (5 bases). From germline, CDR1 is ENHRY and CDR2 SYGVKD. This CDR3 is 16 amino acids long. Between the trimmed V and J ends, which lost 6 bases and 0 bases, there was a span of 15 bases.

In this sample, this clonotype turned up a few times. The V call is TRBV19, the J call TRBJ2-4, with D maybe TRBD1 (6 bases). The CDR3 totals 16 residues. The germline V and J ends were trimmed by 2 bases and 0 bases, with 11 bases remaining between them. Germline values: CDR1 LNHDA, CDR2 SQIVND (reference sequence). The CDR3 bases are TGTGCCAGTAGTATAACAGGGAGCCAAGCCAAAAACATTCAGTACTTC. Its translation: CASSITGSQAKNIQYF.

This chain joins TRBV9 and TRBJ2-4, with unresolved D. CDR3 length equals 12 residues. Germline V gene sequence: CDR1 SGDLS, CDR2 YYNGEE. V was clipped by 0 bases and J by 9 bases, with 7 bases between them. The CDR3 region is CASSVGWGIQYF. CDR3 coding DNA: TGTGCCAGCAGCGTAGGGTGGGGCATTCAGTACTTC.

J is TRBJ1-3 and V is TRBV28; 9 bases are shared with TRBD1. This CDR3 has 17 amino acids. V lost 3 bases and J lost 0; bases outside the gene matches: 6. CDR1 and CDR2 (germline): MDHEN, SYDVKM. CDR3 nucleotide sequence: TGTGCCAGCAGTTTTTTTGGGACAGGGACCTCTGGAAACACCATATATTTT. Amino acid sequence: CASSFFGTGTSGNTIYF.

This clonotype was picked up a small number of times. CDR3 sequence: CAISGGPENYGYTF. In DNA, the CDR3 is TGTGCCATCAGTGGGGGGCCTGAAAACTATGGCTACACCTTC. The chain couples TRBV10-3 to TRBJ1-2; weak D call: TRBD1 (6 bases). The CDR3 runs 14 residues. In germline, CDR1 is ENHRY, CDR2 SYGVKD. Trimming removed 4 bases from V and 2 bases from J, with 11 bases in between.

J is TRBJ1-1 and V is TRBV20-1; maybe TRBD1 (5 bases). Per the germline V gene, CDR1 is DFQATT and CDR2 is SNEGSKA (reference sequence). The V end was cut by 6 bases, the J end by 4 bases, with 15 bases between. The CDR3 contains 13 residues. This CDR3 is CSAPGPAGTEAFF. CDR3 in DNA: TGCAGTGCGCCGGGGCCGGCGGGCACTGAAGCTTTCTTT.

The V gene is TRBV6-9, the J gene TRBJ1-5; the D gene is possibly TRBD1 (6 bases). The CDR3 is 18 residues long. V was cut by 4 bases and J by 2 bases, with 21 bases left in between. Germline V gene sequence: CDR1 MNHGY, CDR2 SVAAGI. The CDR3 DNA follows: TGTGCCAGCAGTTCAATCCGGGAGGGGGGGGCCGGCAATCAGCCCCAGCATTTT. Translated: CASSSIREGGAGNQPQHF.